This TCR beta chain came from a study of T cells in Graves' hyperthyroidism and ophthalmopathy. TCR beta CDR3 region amplification was performed from RNA transcripts. During a first-round RT-PCR of the TCR CDR3, the HTBI primer set was used. Via MiXCR, TCRdb re-called the multiplex PCR reads, giving one row per CDR3 protein. Counted here are approximately 560,000 distinct CDR3 sequences, 15% to 18% occurring once; the ten biggest clones make up 6.5% to 8%. Study-level points and caveats: With a median lead of roughly 6.2 months before onset, the model predicted ophthalmopathy. Most expanded thyroid clonotypes above 0.001 recurred in blood.

A lack of ophthalmopathy progression within 18 months defined stable Graves' hyperthyroidism. Clinical symptoms, serum thyroxine and TRAb, thyroid ultrasound and orbital computed tomography together formed the diagnostic basis. Germline loops: CDR1 MNHEY, CDR2 SMNVEV (reference sequence). CDR3 size: 17 residues. This clonotype came up a few times. Its antigen is undetermined. An end of the junction differs from the germline gene, which may be a read error. This sequence joins TRBV27 and TRBJ2-3; 9 nucleotides line up with TRBD2. This receptor was taken from a woman younger than 45 with Graves' hyperthyroidism. The sample comprised blood. CDR3 sequence (DNA): TGTGCCAACAGTCCCTACGGGGGGACTAGCATCACAGATACGCAGTATTTT. It codes for CANSPYGGTSITDTQYF.